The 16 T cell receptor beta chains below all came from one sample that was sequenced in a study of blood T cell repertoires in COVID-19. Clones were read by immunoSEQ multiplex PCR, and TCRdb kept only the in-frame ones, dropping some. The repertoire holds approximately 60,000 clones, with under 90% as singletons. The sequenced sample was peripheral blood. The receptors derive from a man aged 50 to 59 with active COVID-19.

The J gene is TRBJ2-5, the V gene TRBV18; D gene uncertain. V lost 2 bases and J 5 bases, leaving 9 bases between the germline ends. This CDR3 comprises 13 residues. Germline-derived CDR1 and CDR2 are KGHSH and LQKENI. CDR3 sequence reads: CASSPDISETQYF. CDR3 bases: TGTGCCAGCTCACCAGACATATCGGAGACCCAGTACTTC.

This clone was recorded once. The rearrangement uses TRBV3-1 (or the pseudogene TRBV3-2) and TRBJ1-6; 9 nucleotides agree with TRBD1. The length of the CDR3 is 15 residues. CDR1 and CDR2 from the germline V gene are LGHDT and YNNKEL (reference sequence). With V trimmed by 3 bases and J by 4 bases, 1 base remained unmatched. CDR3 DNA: TGTGCCAGCAGCCAGGGACAGGGTTATAATTCACCCCTCCACTTT. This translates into CASSQGQGYNSPLHF.

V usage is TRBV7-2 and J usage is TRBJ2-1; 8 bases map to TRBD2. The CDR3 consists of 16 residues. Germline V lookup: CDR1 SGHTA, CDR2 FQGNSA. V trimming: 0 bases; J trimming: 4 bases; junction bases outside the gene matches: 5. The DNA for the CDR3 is TGTGCCAGCAGCTTAGCCCTCGGCGGGGGGTACAATGAGCAGTTCTTC. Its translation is CASSLALGGGYNEQFF.

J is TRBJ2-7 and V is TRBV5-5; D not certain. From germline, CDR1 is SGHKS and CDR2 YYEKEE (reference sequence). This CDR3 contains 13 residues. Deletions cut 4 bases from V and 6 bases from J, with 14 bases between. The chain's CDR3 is CASSVVALGEQYF. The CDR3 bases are TGTGCCAGCAGCGTTGTTGCCCTAGGCGAGCAGTACTTC.

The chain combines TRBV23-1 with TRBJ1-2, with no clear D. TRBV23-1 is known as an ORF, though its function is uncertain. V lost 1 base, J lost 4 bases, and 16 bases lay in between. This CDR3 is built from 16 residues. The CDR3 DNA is TGCGCCAGCAGTCAATGGGGTGGAGGAAGGTTCTATGGCTACACCTTC. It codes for CASSQWGGGRFYGYTF.

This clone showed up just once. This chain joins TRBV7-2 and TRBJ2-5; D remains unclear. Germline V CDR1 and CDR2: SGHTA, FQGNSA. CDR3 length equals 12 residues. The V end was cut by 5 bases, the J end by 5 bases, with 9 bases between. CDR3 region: CASSTSWETQYF. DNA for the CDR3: TGTGCCAGCAGCACTTCTTGGGAGACCCAGTACTTC.

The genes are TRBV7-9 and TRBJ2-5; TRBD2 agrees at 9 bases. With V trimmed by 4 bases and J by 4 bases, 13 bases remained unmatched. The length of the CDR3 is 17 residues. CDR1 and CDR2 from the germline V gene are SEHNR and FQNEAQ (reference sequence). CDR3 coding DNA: TGTGCCAGCAGCTACCCCGGACTAGCGAGCGGGAGAGAGACCCAGTACTTC. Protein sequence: CASSYPGLASGRETQYF. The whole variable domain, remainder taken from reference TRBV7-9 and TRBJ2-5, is DTGVSQNPRHKITKRGQNVTFRCDPISEHNRLYWYRQTLGQGPEFLTYFQNEAQLEKSRLLSDRFSAERPKGSFSTLEIQRTEQGDSAMYLCASSYPGLASGRETQYFGPGTRLLVL.

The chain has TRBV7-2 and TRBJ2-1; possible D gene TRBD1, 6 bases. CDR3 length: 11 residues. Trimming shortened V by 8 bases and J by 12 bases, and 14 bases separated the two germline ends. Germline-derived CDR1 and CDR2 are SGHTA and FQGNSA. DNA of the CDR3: TGTGCCAGCTCCGACAGGAGCGGGCAGTTCTTC. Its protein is CASSDRSGQFF.

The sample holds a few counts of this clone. This chain's CDR3 is CASGLGLVVDTQYF. CDR3 sequence (DNA): TGTGCTAGTGGTTTGGGACTAGTAGTGGATACGCAGTATTTT. V and J are TRBV12-5 and TRBJ2-3; TRBD2 might be the D (6 bases). The V and J ends lost 1 base and 6 bases respectively, with 11 bases between them. Germline-derived CDR1 and CDR2 are LGHNT and FRNRAP. The CDR3 consists of 14 residues.

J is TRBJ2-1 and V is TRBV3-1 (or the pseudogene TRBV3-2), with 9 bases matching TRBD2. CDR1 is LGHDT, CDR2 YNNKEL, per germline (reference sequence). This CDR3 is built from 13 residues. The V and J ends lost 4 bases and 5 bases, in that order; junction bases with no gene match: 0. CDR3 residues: CASSLAGDNEQFF. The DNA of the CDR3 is TGTGCCAGCAGCCTAGCGGGAGACAATGAGCAGTTCTTC.

Here the CDR3 reads CASKSSQETQYF. The CDR3 bases are TGTGCCAGCAAATCCAGCCAAGAGACCCAGTACTTC. The chain couples TRBV2 to TRBJ2-5; D uncertain. V lost 7 bases to trimming and J lost 1 base, with 7 bases between them. This CDR3 spans 12 amino acids. Germline V gives CDR1 SNHLY, CDR2 FYNNEI.

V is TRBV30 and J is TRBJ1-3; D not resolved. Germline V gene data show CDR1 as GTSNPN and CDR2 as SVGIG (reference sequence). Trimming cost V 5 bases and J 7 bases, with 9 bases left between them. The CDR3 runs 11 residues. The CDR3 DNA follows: TGTGCCTGGGCCCCTAGCAACACCATATATTTT. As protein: CAWAPSNTIYF.

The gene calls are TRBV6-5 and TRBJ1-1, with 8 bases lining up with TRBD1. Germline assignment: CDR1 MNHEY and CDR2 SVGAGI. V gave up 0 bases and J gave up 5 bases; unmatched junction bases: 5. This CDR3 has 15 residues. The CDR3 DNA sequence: TGTGCCAGCAGTTACTCCCAGGGGGCCTTGACTGAAGCTTTCTTT. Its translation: CASSYSQGALTEAFF.

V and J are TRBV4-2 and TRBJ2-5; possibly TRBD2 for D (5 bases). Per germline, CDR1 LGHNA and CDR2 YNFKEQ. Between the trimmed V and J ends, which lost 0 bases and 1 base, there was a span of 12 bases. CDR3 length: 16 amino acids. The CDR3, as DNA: TGTGCCAGCAGCCAAGAGGTTTTCGGGATCCAAGAGACCCAGTACTTC. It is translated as CASSQEVFGIQETQYF.

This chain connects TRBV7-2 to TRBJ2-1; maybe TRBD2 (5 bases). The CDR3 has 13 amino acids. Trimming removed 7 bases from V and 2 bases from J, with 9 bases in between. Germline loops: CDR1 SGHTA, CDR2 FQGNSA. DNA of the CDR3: TGTGCCAGCAAGCGGCGGGCCTACAATGAGCAGTTCTTC. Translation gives CASKRRAYNEQFF.

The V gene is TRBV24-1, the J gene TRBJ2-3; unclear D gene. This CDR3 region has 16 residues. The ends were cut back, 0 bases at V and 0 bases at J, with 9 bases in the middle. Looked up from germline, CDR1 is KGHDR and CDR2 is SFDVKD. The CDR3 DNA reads TGTGCCACCAGTGATTTGACGGTCTCAAGCACAGATACGCAGTATTTT. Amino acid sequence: CATSDLTVSSTDTQYF.